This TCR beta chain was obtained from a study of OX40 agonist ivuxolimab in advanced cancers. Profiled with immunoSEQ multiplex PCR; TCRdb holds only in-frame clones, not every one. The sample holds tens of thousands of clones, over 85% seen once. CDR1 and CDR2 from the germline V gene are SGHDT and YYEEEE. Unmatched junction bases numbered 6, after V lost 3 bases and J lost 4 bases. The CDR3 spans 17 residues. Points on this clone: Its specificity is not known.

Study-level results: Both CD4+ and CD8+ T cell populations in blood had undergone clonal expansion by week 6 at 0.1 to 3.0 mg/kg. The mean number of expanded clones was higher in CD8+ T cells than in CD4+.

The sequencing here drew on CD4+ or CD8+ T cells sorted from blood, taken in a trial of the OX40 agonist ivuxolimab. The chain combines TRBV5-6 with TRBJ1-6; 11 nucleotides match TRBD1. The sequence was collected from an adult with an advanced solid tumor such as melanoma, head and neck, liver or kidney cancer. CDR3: CASSSGTGGSYNSPLHF. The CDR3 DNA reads TGTGCCAGCAGCTCCGGGACAGGGGGATCTTATAATTCACCCCTCCACTTT.